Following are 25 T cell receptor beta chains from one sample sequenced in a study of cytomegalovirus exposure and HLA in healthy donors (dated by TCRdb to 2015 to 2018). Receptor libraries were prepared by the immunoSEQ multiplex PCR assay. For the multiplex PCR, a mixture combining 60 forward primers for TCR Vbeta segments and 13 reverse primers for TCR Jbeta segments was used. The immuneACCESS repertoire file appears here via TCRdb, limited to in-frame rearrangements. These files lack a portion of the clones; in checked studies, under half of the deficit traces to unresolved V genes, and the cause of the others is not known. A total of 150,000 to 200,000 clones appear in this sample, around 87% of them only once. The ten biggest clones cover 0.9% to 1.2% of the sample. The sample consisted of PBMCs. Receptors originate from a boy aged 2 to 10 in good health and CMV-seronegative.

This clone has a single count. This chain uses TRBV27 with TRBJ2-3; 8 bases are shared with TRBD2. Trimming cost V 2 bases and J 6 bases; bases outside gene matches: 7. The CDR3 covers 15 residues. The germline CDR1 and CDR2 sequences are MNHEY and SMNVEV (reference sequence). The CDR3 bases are TGTGCCAGCAGTTTAGACGCGGGGGGCCAGGATACGCAGTATTTT. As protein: CASSLDAGGQDTQYF.

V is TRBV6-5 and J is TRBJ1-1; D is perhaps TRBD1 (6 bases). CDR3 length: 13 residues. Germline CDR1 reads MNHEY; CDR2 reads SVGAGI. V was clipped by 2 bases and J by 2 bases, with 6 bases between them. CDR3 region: CASSYGGNTEAFF. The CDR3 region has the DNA TGTGCCAGCAGTTACGGGGGCAACACTGAAGCTTTCTTT.

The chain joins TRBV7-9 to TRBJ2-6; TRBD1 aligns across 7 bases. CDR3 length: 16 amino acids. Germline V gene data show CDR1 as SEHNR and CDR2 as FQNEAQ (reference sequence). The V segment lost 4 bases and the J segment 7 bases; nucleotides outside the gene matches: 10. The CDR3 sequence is CASSSGSGGEANVLTF. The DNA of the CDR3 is TGTGCCAGCAGCTCGGGGTCAGGGGGTGAAGCCAACGTCCTGACTTTC.

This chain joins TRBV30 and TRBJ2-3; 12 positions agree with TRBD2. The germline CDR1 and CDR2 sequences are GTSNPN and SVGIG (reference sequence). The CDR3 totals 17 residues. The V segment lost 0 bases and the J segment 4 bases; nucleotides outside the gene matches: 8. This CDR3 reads CAWSVLLTSGGPDTQYF. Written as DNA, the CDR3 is TGTGCCTGGAGTGTACTACTTACTAGCGGGGGGCCAGATACGCAGTATTTT. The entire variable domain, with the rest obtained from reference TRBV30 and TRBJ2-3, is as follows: SQTIHQWPATLVQPVGSPLSLECTVEGTSNPNLYWYRQAAGRGLQLLFYSVGIGQISSEVPQNLSASRPQDRQFILSSKKLLLSDSGFYLCAWSVLLTSGGPDTQYFGPGTRLTVL.

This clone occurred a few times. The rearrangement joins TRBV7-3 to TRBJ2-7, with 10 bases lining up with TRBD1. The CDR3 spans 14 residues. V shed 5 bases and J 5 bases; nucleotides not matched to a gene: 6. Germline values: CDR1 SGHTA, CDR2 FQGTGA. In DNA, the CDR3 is TGTGCCAGCAGCAGCCGGGACAGGGGACACGAGCAGTACTTC. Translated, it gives CASSSRDRGHEQYF. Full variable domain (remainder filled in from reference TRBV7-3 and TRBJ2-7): GAGVSQTPSNKVTEKGKYVELRCDPISGHTALYWYRQSLGQGPEFLIYFQGTGAADDSGLPNDRFFAVRPEGSVSTLKIQRTERGDSAVYLCASSSRDRGHEQYFGPGTRLTVT.

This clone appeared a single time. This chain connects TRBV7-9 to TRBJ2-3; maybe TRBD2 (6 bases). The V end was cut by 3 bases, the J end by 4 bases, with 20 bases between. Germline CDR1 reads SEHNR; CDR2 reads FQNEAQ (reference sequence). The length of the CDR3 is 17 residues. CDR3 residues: CASSFPLAAKSSDTQYF. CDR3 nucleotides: TGTGCCAGCAGCTTCCCCTTAGCGGCAAAGTCGTCAGATACGCAGTATTTT.

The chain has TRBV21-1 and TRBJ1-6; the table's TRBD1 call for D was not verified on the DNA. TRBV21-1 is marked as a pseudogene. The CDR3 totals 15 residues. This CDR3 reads CASSKVTYRDSPLHF. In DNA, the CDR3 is TGTGCCAGCAGCAAAGTAACCTACAGGGATTCACCCCTCCACTTT.

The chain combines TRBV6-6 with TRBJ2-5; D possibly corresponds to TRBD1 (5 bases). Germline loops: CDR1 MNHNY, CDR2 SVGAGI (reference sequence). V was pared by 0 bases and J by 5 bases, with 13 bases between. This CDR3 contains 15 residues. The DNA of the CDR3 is TGTGCCAGCAGTTACTCGGCACTGGACACGGAGACCCAGTACTTC. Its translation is CASSYSALDTETQYF.

CDR3 DNA: TGCGCCAGCAGTGACCCCCGCGACAGGGCGAACACTGAAGCTTTCTTT. The encoded protein is CASSDPRDRANTEAFF. V gene TRBV10-2 combines with J gene TRBJ1-1; 7 bases map to TRBD1. The J segment lost 1 base and the V segment lost 3 bases, leaving 8 bases of the junction unmatched. This CDR3 comprises 16 residues. Germline V gene data show CDR1 as WSHSY and CDR2 as SAAADI.

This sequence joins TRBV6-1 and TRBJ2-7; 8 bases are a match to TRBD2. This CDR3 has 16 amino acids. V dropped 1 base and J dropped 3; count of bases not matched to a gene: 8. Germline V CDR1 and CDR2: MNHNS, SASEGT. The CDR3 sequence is CASSEGRGAVRYEQYF. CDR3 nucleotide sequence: TGTGCCAGCAGTGAAGGGCGGGGGGCCGTCCGCTACGAGCAGTACTTC.

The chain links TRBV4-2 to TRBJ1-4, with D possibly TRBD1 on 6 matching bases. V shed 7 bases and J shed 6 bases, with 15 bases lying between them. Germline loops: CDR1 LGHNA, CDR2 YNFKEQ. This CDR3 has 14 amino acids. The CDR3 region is CASTRRGEDEKLFF. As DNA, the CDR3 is TGTGCCAGCACCCGCAGGGGAGAGGATGAAAAACTGTTTTTT.

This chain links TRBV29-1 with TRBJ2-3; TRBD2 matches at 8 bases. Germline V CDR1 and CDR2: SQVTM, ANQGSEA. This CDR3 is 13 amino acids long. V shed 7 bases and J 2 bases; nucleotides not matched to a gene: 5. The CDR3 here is CSAGGRATDTQYF. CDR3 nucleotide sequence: TGCAGCGCGGGGGGGCGGGCCACAGATACGCAGTATTTT.

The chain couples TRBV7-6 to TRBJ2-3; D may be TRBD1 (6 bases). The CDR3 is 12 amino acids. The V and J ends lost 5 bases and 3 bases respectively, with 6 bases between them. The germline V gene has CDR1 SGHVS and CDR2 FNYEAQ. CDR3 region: CASSRGTDTQYF. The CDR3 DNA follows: TGTGCCAGCAGCAGGGGGACAGATACGCAGTATTTT.

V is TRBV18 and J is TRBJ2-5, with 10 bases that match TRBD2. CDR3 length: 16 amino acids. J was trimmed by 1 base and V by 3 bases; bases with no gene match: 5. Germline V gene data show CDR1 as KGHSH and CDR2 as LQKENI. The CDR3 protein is CASSPTIAGGQETQYF. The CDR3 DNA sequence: TGTGCCAGCTCACCTACGATAGCGGGGGGCCAAGAGACCCAGTACTTC. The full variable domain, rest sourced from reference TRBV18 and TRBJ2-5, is NAGVMQNPRHLVRRRGQEARLRCSPMKGHSHVYWYRQLPEEGLKFMVYLQKENIIDESGMPKERFSAEFPKEGPSILRIQQVVRGDSAAYFCASSPTIAGGQETQYFGPGTRLLVL.

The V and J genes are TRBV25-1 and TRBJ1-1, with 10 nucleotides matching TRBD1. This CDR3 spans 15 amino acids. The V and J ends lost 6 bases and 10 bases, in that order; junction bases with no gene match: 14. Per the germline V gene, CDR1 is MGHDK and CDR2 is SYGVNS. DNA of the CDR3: TGTGCCAGCAGCGGTTGGGACAGGGGAATACCGGGAGCTTTCTTT. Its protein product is CASSGWDRGIPGAFF.

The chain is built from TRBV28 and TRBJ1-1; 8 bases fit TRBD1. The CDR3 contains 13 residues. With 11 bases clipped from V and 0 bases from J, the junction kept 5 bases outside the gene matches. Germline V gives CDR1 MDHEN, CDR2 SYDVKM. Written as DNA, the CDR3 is TGTGCCCTAGGGACAGGTATGAACACTGAAGCTTTCTTT. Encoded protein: CALGTGMNTEAFF.

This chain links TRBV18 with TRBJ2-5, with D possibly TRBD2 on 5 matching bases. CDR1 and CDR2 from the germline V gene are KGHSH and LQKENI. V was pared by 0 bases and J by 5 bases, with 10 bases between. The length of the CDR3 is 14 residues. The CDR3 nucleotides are TGTGCCAGCTCACCACCTTGGGGAGAGGAGACCCAGTACTTC. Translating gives CASSPPWGEETQYF.

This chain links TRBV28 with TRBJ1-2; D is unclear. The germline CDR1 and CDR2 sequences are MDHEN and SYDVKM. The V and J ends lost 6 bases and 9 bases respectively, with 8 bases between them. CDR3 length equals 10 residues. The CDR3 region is CASSSDSYTF. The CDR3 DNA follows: TGTGCCAGCAGCTCCGACAGCTACACCTTC.

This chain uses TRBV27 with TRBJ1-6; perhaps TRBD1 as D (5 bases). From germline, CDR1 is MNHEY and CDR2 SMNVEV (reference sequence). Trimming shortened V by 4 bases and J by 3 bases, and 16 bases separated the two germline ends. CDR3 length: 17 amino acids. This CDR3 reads CASSSKPGYNYNSPLHF. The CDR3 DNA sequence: TGTGCCAGCAGTTCAAAACCAGGGTATAACTATAATTCACCCCTCCACTTT.

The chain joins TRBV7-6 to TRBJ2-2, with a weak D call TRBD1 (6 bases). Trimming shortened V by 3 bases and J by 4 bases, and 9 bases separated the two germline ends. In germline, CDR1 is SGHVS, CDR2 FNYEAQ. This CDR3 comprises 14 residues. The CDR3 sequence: CASSLWTATGELFF. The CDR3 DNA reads TGTGCCAGCAGCTTGTGGACAGCCACCGGGGAGCTGTTTTTT.

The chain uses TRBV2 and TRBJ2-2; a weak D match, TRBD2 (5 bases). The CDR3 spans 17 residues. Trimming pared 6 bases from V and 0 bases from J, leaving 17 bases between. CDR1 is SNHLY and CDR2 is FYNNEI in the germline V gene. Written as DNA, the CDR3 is TGTGCCAGCAGCCGGGGTCCCCCCACCGCGAACACCGGGGAGCTGTTTTTT. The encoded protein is CASSRGPPTANTGELFF.

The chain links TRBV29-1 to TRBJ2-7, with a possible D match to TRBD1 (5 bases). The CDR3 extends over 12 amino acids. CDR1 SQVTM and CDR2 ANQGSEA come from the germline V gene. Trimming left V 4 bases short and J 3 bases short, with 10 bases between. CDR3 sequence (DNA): TGCAGCGTTGGATCCGACAGCTACGAGCAGTACTTC. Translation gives CSVGSDSYEQYF.

The CDR3 here is CAWSGTGETQYF. The CDR3 coding sequence is TGTGCCTGGAGTGGTACAGGGGAGACCCAGTACTTC. The V call is TRBV30, the J call TRBJ2-5, with D tentatively TRBD1 (6 bases). With 1 base removed from V and 5 bases from J, the gap between germline ends came to 8 bases. This CDR3 has 12 amino acids. The germline V gene encodes CDR1 GTSNPN and CDR2 SVGIG (reference sequence).

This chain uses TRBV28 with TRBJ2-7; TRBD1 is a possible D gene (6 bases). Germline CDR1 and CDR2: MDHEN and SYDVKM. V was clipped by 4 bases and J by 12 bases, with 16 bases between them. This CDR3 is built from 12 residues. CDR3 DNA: TGTGCCAGCAGTTCAAAGAGGGGGACCGTGTACTTC. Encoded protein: CASSSKRGTVYF.

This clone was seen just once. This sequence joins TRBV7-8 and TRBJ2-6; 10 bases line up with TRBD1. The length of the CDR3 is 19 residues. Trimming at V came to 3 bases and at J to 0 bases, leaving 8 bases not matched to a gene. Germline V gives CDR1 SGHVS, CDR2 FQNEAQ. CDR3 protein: CASSFRQGASRSGANVLTF. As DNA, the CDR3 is TGTGCCAGCAGCTTTAGACAGGGGGCCAGCCGCTCTGGGGCCAACGTCCTGACTTTC.